These T cell receptor beta chains were read from a single sample in a study of blood T cell repertoires in COVID-19. Produced via immunoSEQ multiplex PCR; TCRdb's table is partial and in-frame only. The sample lists about 68,000 clones, roughly 84% occurring once. Sequences were obtained from peripheral blood. These receptors originate from an older man with acute or convalescent COVID-19. Each CDR3 is given with its conserved first and last residue. Each record gives: CDR3 DNA, CDR3 protein, D gene, V gene, J gene, clone size. The D gene is left open where the match is weak. Part of the rows lack a size; the others show once, few, many or a class for expanded clones.

cdr3_nt: TGCAGCGTTGACCGGGAAGGCACAGATACGCAGTATTTT
cdr3_aa: CSVDREGTDTQYF
d_call: NA
v_call: TRBV29-1
j_call: TRBJ2-3
clone_size: once

cdr3_nt: TGTGCCAGCAGTTATCGACCGAACCTTAGCGGGAGCACAGATACGCAGTATTTT
cdr3_aa: CASSYRPNLSGSTDTQYF
d_call: TRBD2
v_call: TRBV6-2/TRBV6-3
j_call: TRBJ2-3
clone_size: NA

cdr3_nt: TGTGCCAGCAGTTTCCCCAGGGGCGTAGACACCATATATTTT
cdr3_aa: CASSFPRGVDTIYF
d_call: NA
v_call: TRBV28
j_call: TRBJ1-3
clone_size: once

cdr3_nt: TGCGCCAGCAGCCAAGAAAACGACAGGGCCTACGAGCAGTACTTC
cdr3_aa: CASSQENDRAYEQYF
d_call: TRBD1
v_call: TRBV4-1
j_call: TRBJ2-7
clone_size: NA

cdr3_nt: TGTGCCAGCAGCTTGAGGAGAGATACGCAGTATTTT
cdr3_aa: CASSLRRDTQYF
d_call: NA
v_call: TRBV5-8
j_call: TRBJ2-3
clone_size: NA

cdr3_nt: TGTGCCAGCAGCGTAGGGCAGGGGGCGCGAGGCTACACCTTC
cdr3_aa: CASSVGQGARGYTF
d_call: TRBD1
v_call: TRBV9
j_call: TRBJ1-2
clone_size: few

cdr3_nt: TGTGCCAGCTCACCTCCCGGGACTAGCGGTTCCTACGAGCAGTACTTC
cdr3_aa: CASSPPGTSGSYEQYF
d_call: TRBD2
v_call: TRBV18
j_call: TRBJ2-7
clone_size: NA

cdr3_nt: TGTGCCAGCACCCGTGGGGGGAGCTCCTACGAGCAGTACTTC
cdr3_aa: CASTRGGSSYEQYF
d_call: NA
v_call: TRBV7-2
j_call: TRBJ2-7
clone_size: NA

cdr3_nt: TGTGCCAGCAGCTTAGAAAGCCCGAGAAGGGGCGCAAACATTCAGTACTTC
cdr3_aa: CASSLESPRRGANIQYF
d_call: NA
v_call: TRBV11-2
j_call: TRBJ2-4
clone_size: NA

cdr3_nt: TGTGCCAGCAGCCTACAAAACAGTTGGACTGAAGCTTTCTTT
cdr3_aa: CASSLQNSWTEAFF
d_call: NA
v_call: TRBV5-4
j_call: TRBJ1-1
clone_size: few

cdr3_nt: TGTGCCAGCAGGTGGACAGGGGGCTATAATTCACCCCTCCACTTT
cdr3_aa: CASRWTGGYNSPLHF
d_call: TRBD1
v_call: TRBV2
j_call: TRBJ1-6
clone_size: NA

cdr3_nt: TGTGCCAGCAGTACTCTAGCGGGGGGGCCGGGTGAGCAGTTCTTC
cdr3_aa: CASSTLAGGPGEQFF
d_call: TRBD2
v_call: TRBV5-4
j_call: TRBJ2-1
clone_size: NA

cdr3_nt: TGTGCCAGCACTACTACCCTCGGCGATAATTCACCCCTCCACTTT
cdr3_aa: CASTTTLGDNSPLHF
d_call: NA
v_call: TRBV2
j_call: TRBJ1-6
clone_size: NA

cdr3_nt: TGTGCCAGCAGGGACACTTTCCGTAATTCACCCCTCCACTTT
cdr3_aa: CASRDTFRNSPLHF
d_call: NA
v_call: TRBV6-4
j_call: TRBJ1-6
clone_size: NA

cdr3_nt: TGTGCCAGCAGCATAGGACATCACAGGCGGGAACAGCCCCAGCATTTT
cdr3_aa: CASSIGHHRREQPQHF
d_call: NA
v_call: TRBV21-1
j_call: TRBJ1-5
clone_size: once

cdr3_nt: TGTGCCAGCAGCTTAGCAGGGTCGGGACAGATAAAACTGTTTTTT
cdr3_aa: CASSLAGSGQIKLFF
d_call: TRBD1
v_call: TRBV7-8
j_call: TRBJ1-4
clone_size: NA

cdr3_nt: TGTGCCAGCCTACCCCGGAGACTAGAGTTCAATGAGCAGTTCTTC
cdr3_aa: CASLPRRLEFNEQFF
d_call: NA
v_call: TRBV7-8
j_call: TRBJ2-1
clone_size: few

cdr3_nt: TGTGCCAGCAGCTTTACAGGGCCCGGAGGAGCTTTCTTT
cdr3_aa: CASSFTGPGGAFF
d_call: NA
v_call: TRBV7-2
j_call: TRBJ1-1
clone_size: NA

cdr3_nt: TGTGCCACCTCAGCCGGGAGGGACGGACAGCCCCAGCATTTT
cdr3_aa: CATSAGRDGQPQHF
d_call: NA
v_call: TRBV5-4
j_call: TRBJ1-5
clone_size: NA